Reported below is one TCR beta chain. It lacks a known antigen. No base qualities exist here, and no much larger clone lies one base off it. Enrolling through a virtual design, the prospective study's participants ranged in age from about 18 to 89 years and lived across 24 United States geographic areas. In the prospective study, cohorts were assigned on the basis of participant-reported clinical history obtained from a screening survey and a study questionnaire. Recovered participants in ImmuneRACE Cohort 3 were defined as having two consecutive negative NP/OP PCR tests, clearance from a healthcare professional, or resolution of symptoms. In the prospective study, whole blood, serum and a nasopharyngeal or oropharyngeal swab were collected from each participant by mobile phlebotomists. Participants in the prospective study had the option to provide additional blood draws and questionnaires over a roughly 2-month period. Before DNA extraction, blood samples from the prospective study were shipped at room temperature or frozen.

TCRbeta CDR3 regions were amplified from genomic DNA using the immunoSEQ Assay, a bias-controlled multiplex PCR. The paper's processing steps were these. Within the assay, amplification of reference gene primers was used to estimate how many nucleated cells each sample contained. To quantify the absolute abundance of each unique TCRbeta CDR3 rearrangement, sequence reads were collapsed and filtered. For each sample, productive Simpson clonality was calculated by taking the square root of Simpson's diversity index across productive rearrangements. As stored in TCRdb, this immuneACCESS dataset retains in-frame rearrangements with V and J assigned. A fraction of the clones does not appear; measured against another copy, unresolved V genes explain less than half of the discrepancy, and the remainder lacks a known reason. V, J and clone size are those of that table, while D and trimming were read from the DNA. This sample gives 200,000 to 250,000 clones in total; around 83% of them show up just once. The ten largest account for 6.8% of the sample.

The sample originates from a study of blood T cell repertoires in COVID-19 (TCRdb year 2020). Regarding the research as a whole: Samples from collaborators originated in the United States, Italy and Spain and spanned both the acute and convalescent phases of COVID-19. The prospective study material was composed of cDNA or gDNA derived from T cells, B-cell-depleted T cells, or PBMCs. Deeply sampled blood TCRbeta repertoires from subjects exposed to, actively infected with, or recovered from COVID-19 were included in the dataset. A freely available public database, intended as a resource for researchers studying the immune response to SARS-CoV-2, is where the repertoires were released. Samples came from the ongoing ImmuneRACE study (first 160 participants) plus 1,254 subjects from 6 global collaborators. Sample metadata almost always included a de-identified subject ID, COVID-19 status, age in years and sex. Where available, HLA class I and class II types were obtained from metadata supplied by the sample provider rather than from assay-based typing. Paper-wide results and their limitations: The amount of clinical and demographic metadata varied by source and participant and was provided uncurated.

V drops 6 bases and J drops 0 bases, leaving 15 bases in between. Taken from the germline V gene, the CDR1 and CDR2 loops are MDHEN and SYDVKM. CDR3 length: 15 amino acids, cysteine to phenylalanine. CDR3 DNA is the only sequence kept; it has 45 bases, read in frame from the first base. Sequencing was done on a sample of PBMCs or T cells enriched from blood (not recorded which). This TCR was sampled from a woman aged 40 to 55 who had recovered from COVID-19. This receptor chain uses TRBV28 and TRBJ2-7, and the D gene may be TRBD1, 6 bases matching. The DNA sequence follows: TGTGCCAGCAGCCGTATCCGGACAGCCTCCTACGAGCAGTACTTC. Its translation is CASSRIRTASYEQYF.